Here is one TCR beta chain with its context. The antigen is unknown. The data were obtained in a study of shared clonotypes between healthy human individuals. Findings and caveats of the study: Several donors had 5% to 6.5% of their naive CD4 clonotypes in common.

The donors, all of them Caucasian adults, lived in Nashville, Tennessee. Assay: immunoSEQ multiplex PCR; the TCRdb copy retains only in-frame clones and omits some. The table lists roughly 2.5 million clones, about 92% of them singletons. The V end was cut by 4 bases, the J end by 0 bases, with 16 bases between. The CDR3 sequence is 16 residues long. The germline CDR1 and CDR2 sequences are SGHDN and FVKESK. The chain employs TRBV14 and TRBJ2-7; D is perhaps TRBD2 (6 bases). This TCR was recovered from a man aged 18 to 30 in good health. The material sequenced was naive CD4+ T cells sorted from blood. The subset is: CD45RA+ positively selected. CDR3 nucleotides: TGTGCCAGCAGCCCGGCGGGACGGAGAAGCTCCTACGAGCAGTACTTC. This encodes CASSPAGRRSSYEQYF.